This note documents a single T cell receptor beta chain sequence. This clonotype was detected only a few times. This receptor's antigen is unknown. One base away there is no much larger clone; base qualities are not given. The sample is drawn from a study of blood T cells in healthy people across ages (dated by TCRdb to between 2014 and 2017). As for the study more broadly: Template switching captured roughly one uniquely barcoded TCR beta cDNA molecule per two T cells in model experiments. Using deep sequencing normalized with unique cDNA molecular identifiers, the study measured how TCR beta repertoire diversity changes with age. Donors were grouped into four age groups: young (average roughly 15 years), middle-aged (39), aged (roughly 62) and long-lived (roughly 80). For two donors (one aged 18 to 29 and one aged 80 or older), the study analyzed two additional independent replicas of 1 million unique cDNA reads from the same blood draw. Overall results and qualifications from the work: As age increased, observed TCR beta diversity per million T cells dropped in a roughly linear way, and a significant reduction was already evident by age 40. Because the CMV infection status of the donors was unknown, age-related changes in expanded clonotypes may potentially have been confounded. Compared with the aged group, the long-lived group had more naive CD4+ T cells, fewer expanded clones and increased TCR diversity, a pattern suggesting age selection. The percentage of naive T cells measured by flow cytometry correlated strongly with observed TCR beta diversity. Estimates of total diversity based on one million sequenced T cells were considered lower bounds and underestimates. Because profiling used bulk unsorted PBMCs, naive and antigen-experienced compartments could not be compared conclusively.

The CDR3 has 14 amino acids, counting the end cysteine and phenylalanine. Kept here is only the CDR3 DNA, which spans 42 bases and is read in frame from base 1. V is cut by 4 bases and J by 5 bases, and the space between the germline ends is 15 bases. From the germline V gene (reference sequence), CDR1 is SEHNR and CDR2 is FQNEAQ. Library preparation employed 5' RACE. Sequencing instrument: Illumina HiSeq 2500. A second PCR of roughly 6 to 12 cycles was run with a J-beta primer mix and a sample-barcoded 5' primer. A template-switch 5' adaptor carrying 12 random nucleotides introduced a unique molecular identifier onto each TCR beta cDNA molecule. Each sample yielded at least 2.5 million CDR3-containing paired-end reads. First-strand cDNA synthesis was performed from all RNA using the Mint cDNA synthesis kit, with priming by a TRBC-specific oligonucleotide. Following uracil-DNA glycosylase treatment, a first 18-cycle PCR with universal primers M1SS and BC2_uni_R was performed on all cDNA. In the authors' own workflow: Normalization of each sample was performed by random selection of 1 million high-quality reads, each carrying a distinct molecular identifier. Reads sharing molecular identifiers were discarded rather than binned into consensus sequences. MiTCR, with a Q25 quality threshold and the strictest error-elimination algorithm, was used for CDR3 identification, clonotype clustering and error correction. Lower-bound total TCR beta diversity was estimated with a nonparametric unseen species model using Euler transformation. TCRdb reanalyzed the raw reads on its own, using fastp at Q25 for trimming and MiXCR for clone calling, and kept in-frame beta chains. Merged by CDR3 protein, the rows form single entries marked with the most common genes and DNA. Here the V and J calls rest on TCRdb's processing, not on the authors' analysis. The sample contains about 720,000 distinct CDR3 sequences, about 25% of them found a single time. The top ten constitute under 4.5% of the sample.

Systemically healthy Caucasian individuals from Russia, 39 in total and aged roughly 6 to 100 years, were included as donors. Each donor gave 8 to 10 milliliters of peripheral blood, collected into EDTA-treated Vacutainer tubes. PBMCs were isolated by Ficoll-Paque density-gradient centrifugation, with at least 6 million obtained per sample. Total RNA was extracted from PBMCs with Trizol reagent, with at least 6 micrograms obtained per sample. Naive CD45RAhigh/CD27high T cell percentages were measured by flow cytometry on a PBMC aliquot from every donor. The data were also submitted as part of a second study, on T cells of mothers and their children. Per the second study: Nine systemically healthy Caucasian individuals served as donors, namely three mothers together with their six children. cDNA synthesis used all of the extracted RNA, with roughly 1.6 ug of RNA in each 15 ul reaction. In the second PCR, the M1S primer introduced both the sample barcodes and 2-4 random nucleotides. More than 9 million TCR beta CDR3 reads were obtained from each mother, and about 3 million reads were obtained from each child. Thymic selection similarly shapes TCR recombination output in related and unrelated pairs, with minor effect from inherited differences. Related mother-child pairs always showed normalized repertoire overlap that was slightly higher than in unrelated mother-child pairs, though the difference was never significant. Persistent microchimeric T cell clones were not detected, at a sensitivity of approximately 100 clones per million clonotypes. In the study, deep NGS was used to compare the TCR beta repertoires of mothers and children, and features distinguishing related mother-child pairs from unrelated individuals were sought. On average, the children were approximately 11 +/- 4 years old, while the mothers were approximately 40 +/- 4 years old. After adapter ligation with NEBNext reagents, the libraries were sequenced on Illumina HiSeq 2000 with 100+100 nt paired-end reads. Mother and child libraries were prepared a month apart and sequenced in separate runs to prevent cross-contamination. For each donor, somewhere between roughly 500,000 and 2,100,000 distinct TCR beta clonotypes were identified. Naive TCR beta clonotypes were estimated from low-frequency clonotypes matched to each donor's FACS-determined naive share, without sorting.

This TCR was sampled from a boy aged 5 to 17 in good health. Here the chain combines TRBV7-9 and TRBJ2-7; TRBD1 is possibly the D segment (6 matching bases). Sequenced sample: blood. CDR3 sequence: CASSSDQGPDEQYF. The DNA sequence is TGTGCCAGCAGCTCAGACCAGGGGCCTGACGAGCAGTACTTC.